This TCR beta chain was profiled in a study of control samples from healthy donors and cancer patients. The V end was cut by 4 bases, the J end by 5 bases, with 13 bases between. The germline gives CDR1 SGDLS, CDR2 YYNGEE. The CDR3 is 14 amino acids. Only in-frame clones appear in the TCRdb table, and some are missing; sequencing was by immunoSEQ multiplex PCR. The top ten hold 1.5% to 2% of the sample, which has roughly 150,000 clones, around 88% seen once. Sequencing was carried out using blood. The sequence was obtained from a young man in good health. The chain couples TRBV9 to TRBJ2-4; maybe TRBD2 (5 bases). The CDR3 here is CASSPPEVQNIQYF. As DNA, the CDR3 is TGTGCCAGCAGCCCCCCGGAGGTTCAAAACATTCAGTACTTC.